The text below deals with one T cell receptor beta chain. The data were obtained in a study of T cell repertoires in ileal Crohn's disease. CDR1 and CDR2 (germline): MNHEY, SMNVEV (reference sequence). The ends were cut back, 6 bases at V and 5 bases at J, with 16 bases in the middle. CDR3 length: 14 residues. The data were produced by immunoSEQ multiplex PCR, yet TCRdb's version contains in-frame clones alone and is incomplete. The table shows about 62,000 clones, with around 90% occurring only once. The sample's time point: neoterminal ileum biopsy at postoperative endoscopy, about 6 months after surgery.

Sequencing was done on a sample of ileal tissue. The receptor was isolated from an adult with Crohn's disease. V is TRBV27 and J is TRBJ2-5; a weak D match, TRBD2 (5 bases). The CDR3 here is CASSPFGDPETQYF. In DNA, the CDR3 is TGTGCCAGCAGCCCGTTCGGGGATCCGGAGACCCAGTACTTC.